Given below is one T cell receptor (beta chain) in context. Its antigen is as yet unknown. The length of the CDR3 is 14 residues. From germline, CDR1 is MNHEY and CDR2 SMNVEV (reference sequence). V gave up 5 bases and J gave up 8 bases, with 16 bases separating them. In total, each donor contributed a single heparinised blood draw that averaged about 100 mL. The data stem from a study of beta chain features in type 1 diabetes. Whole-study results and caveats: Moderate yet significant TCRB CDR3 shortening was seen in Type 1 diabetes patients in all four CD4+ subsets.

Every bit of the isolated RNA underwent reverse transcription, so sequencing read expressed TCRB transcripts. The table came from immunoSEQ multiplex PCR; TCRdb's copy has only in-frame clones and leaves some out. The data contain 630,000 or so clones, 11% to 15% of them singletons. The receptor's source is a man younger than 30 with type 1 diabetes. The chain is built from TRBV27 and TRBJ2-1; D is ambiguous. The sequencing sample was made of naive CD4+ T cells from blood. This CDR3 is CASSPSGAIYEQFF. The CDR3 DNA reads TGTGCCAGCAGTCCCTCCGGAGCAATTTATGAGCAGTTCTTC.